This T cell receptor (beta chain) appears in the sequencing data of a study of regulatory T cells in long-lasting Graves disease. Study-level points and caveats: Persistent disease samples used TRBV28, TRBJ1-2 and TRBJ2-5 preferentially.

Construction of TCR beta libraries relied on iRepertoire HTBI primers and on Arm-PCR targeting CDR3 regions. TCRdb itself ran the multiplex PCR reads through MiXCR, one entry per CDR3 protein. The sample yields approximately 270,000 distinct CDR3 sequences, 18% seen once. The CDR3 is 13 amino acids. The V end was cut by 5 bases, the J end by 4 bases, with 12 bases between. Germline V gives CDR1 LGHDT, CDR2 YNNKEL (reference sequence). Time point specified: newly diagnosed GD, antithyroid drugs for less than 3 months. TCR sequences were obtained from RNA taken from PBMCs. This clonotype was recorded at least ten times. Its antigen is currently unknown. The same specimen was also included in a second study, on T cells in Graves' hyperthyroidism and ophthalmopathy.

This rearrangement joins TRBV3-1 to TRBJ2-7; a possible D gene is TRBD1 (7 bases). The origin of this receptor is a woman aged 25 to 39 with Graves disease. The sample consisted of peripheral blood mononuclear cells (PBMCs), taken at new diagnosis, from a patient treated with antithyroid drugs. CDR3 coding DNA: TGTGCCAGCAGCGATGCAGGGGGGTACGAGCAGTACTTC. It is translated as CASSDAGGYEQYF.